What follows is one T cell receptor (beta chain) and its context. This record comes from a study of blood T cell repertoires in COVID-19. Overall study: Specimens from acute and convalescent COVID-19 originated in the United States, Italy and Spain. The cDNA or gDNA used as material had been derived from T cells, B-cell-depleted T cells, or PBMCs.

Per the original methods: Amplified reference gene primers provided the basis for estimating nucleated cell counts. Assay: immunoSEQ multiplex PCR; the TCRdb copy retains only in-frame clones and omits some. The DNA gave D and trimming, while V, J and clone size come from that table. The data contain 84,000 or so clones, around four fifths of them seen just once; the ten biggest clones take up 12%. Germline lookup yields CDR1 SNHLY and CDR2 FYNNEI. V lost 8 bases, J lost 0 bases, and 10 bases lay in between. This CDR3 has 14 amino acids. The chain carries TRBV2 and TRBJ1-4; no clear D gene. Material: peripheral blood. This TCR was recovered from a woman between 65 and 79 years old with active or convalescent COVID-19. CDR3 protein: CASHRVSTNEKLFF. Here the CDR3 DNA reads TGTGCCAGCCACCGGGTCTCAACTAATGAAAAACTGTTTTTT. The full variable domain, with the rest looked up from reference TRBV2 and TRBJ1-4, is EPEVTQTPSHQVTQMGQEVILRCVPISNHLYFYWYRQILGQKVEFLVSFYNNEISEKSEIFDDQFSVERPDGSNFTLKIRSTKLEDSAMYFCASHRVSTNEKLFFGSGTQLSVL.